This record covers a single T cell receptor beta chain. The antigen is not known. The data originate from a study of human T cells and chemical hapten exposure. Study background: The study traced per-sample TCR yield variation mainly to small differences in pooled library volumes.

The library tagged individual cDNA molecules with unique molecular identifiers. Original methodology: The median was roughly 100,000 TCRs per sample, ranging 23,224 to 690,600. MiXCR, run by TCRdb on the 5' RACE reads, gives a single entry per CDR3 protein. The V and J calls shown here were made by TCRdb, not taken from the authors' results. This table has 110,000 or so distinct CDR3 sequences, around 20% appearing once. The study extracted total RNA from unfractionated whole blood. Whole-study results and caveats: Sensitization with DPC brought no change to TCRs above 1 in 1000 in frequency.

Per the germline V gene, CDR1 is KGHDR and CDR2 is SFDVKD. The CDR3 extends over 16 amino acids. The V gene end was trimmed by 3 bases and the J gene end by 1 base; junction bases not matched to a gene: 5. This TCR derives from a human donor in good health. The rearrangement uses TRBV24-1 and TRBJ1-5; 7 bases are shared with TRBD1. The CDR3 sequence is CATSDGSGQSNQPQHF. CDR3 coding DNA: TGTGCCACCAGTGATGGATCGGGACAGAGCAATCAGCCCCAGCATTTT.